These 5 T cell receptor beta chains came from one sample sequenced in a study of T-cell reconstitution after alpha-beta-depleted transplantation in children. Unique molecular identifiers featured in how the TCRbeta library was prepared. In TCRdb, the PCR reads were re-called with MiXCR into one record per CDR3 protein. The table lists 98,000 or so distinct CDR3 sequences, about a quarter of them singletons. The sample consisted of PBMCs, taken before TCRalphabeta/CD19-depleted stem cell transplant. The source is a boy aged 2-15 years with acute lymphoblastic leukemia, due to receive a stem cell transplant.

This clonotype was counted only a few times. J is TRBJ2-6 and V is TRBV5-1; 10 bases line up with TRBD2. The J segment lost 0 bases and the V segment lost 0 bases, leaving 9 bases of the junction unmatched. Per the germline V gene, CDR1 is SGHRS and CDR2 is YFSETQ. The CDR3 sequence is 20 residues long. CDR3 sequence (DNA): TGCGCCAGCAGCTTGGCCCCAAAACTAGCGGGGTTCTCTGGGGCCAACGTCCTGACTTTC. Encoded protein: CASSLAPKLAGFSGANVLTF.

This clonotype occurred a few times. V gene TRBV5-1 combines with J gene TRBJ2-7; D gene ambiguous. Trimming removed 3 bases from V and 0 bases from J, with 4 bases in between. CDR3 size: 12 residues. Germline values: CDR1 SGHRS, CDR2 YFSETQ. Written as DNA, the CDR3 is TGCGCCAGCAGCTCGAGCTCCTACGAGCAGTACTTC. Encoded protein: CASSSSSYEQYF.

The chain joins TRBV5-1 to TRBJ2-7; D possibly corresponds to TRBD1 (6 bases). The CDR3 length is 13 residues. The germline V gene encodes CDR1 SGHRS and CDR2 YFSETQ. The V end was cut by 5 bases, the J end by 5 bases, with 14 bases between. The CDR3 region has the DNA TGCGCCAGCAGACAAGGTAACAGGGACGAGCAGTACTTC. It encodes CASRQGNRDEQYF.

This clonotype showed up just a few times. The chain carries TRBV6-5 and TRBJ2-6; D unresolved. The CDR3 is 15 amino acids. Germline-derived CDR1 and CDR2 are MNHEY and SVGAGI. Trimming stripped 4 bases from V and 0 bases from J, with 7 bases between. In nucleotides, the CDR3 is TGTGCCAGCAGTTTCGACATCTCTGGGGCCAACGTCCTGACTTTC. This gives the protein CASSFDISGANVLTF.

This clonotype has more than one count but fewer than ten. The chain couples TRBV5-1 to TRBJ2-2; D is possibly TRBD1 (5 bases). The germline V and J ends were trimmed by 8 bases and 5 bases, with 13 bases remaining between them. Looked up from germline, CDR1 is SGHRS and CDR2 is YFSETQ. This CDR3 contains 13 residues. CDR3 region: CASRTSRTGELFF. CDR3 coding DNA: TGCGCCAGTAGGACAAGCCGGACCGGGGAGCTGTTTTTT.